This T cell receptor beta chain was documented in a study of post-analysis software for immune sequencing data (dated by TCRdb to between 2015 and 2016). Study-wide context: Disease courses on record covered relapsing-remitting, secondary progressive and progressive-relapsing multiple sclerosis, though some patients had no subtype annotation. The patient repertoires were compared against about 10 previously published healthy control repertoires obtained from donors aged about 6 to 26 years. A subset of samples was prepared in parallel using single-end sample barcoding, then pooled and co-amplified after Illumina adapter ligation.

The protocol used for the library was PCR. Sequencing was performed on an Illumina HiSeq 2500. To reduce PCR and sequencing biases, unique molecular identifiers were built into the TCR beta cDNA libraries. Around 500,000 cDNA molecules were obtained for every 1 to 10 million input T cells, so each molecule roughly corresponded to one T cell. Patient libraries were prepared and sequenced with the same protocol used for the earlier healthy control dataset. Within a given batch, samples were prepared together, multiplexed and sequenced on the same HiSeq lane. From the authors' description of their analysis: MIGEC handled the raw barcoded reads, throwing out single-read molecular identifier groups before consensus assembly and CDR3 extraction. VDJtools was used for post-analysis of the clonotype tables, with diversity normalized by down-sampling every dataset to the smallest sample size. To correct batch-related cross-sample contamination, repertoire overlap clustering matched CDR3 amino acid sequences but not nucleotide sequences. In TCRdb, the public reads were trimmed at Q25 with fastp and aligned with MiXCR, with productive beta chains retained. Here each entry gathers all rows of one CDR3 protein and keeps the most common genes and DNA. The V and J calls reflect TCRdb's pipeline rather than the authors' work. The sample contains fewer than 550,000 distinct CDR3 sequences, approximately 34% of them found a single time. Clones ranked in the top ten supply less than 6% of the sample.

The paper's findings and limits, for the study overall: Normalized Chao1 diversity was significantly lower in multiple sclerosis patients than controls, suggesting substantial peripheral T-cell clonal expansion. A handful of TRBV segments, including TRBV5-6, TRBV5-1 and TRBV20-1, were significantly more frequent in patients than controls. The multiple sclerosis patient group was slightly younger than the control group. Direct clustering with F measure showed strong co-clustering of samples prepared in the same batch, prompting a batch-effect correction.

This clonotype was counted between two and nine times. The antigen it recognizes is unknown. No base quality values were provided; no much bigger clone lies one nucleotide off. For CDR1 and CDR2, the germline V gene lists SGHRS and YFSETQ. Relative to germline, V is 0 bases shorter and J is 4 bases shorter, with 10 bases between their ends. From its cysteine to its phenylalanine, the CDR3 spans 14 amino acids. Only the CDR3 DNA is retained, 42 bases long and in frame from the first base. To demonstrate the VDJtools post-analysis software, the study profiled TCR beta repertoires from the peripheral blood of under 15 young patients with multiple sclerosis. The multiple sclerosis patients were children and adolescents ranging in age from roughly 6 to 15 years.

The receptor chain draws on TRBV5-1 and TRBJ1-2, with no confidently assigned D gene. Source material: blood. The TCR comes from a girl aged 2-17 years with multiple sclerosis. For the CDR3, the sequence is CASSLEWQSYGYTF. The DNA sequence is TGCGCCAGCAGCTTGGAGTGGCAGAGCTATGGCTACACCTTC.